This TCR beta chain was identified in a study of blood T cell repertoires in COVID-19. The ends lost 4 bases at V and 7 bases at J; junction bases unmatched: 6. The CDR3 runs 14 residues. Germline assignment: CDR1 LNHDA and CDR2 SQIVND (reference sequence). As handled by the study authors: By means of reference gene primer amplification, nucleated cell counts were estimated. Using immunoSEQ multiplex PCR, the repertoire was profiled, and TCRdb retains in-frame clones only, with some absent. The V and J calls and clone size are taken from that table; D and trimming were inferred from the DNA. The sample lists roughly 190,000 clones, more than 75% occurring once.

The source is a human donor in a cohort sampled during active COVID-19. The sequenced material came from peripheral blood. The rearrangement links TRBV19 to TRBJ2-2; TRBD1 matches at 7 bases. This CDR3 is CASSTLQGSGELFF. CDR3 sequence (DNA): TGTGCCAGTAGTACCCTACAGGGGAGCGGGGAGCTGTTTTTT. The full variable domain, its missing parts supplied by reference TRBV19 and TRBJ2-2, is DGGITQSPKYLFRKEGQNVTLSCEQNLNHDAMYWYRQDPGQGLRLIYYSQIVNDFQKGDIAEGYSVSREKKESFPLTVTSAQKNPTAFYLCASSTLQGSGELFFGEGSRLTVL.